This T cell receptor (beta chain) originates from a study of OX40 agonist ivuxolimab in advanced cancers. Across the study: Patients undergoing dose escalation presented with hepatocellular carcinoma, melanoma, renal cell or head and neck cancer. A male proportion of just over 80% was recorded, with mean age approximately 56 years and range roughly 23 to 79.

The CDR3 has 15 residues. V lost 5 bases, J lost 4 bases, and 4 bases stayed unmatched. CDR1 SGHTA and CDR2 FQGNSA come from the germline V gene. Points from the study as a whole: Blood T cells, both CD4+ and CD8+, expanded clonally by week 6 at 0.1 to 3.0 mg/kg.

Sequenced by immunoSEQ multiplex PCR; TCRdb stores in-frame clones only, minus some. The table lists 150,000 to 190,000 clones, 90% to 95% of them singletons. With regard to this clone: Its target is not known.

The TCR sequence derives from an adult with an advanced solid tumor such as melanoma, head and neck, liver or kidney cancer. The rearrangement joins TRBV7-2 to TRBJ2-3; 12 positions agree with TRBD1. The sample here was CD4+ or CD8+ T cells sorted from blood, taken in a trial of the OX40 agonist ivuxolimab. CDR3 loop: CASSPGTGGADTQYF. The CDR3 coding sequence is TGTGCCAGCAGCCCCGGGACAGGGGGCGCAGATACGCAGTATTTT.